The 5 T cell receptor beta chains below all came from one sample that was sequenced in a study of a mutant IDH1 vaccine in newly diagnosed glioma (dated by TCRdb to the early 2020s). Read against the paper, the sample's time point label means: week 5, during vaccination. Each vaccine dose was 300 ug of a 20-mer mutant IDH1 peptide in Montanide, given subcutaneously with topical imiquimod. Libraries were made using the immunoSEQ multiplex PCR assay. TCRdb obtained this table from immuneACCESS and retained in-frame rearrangements with V and J assigned. These tables miss some clones; where compared with another copy, unresolved V genes account for less than half of the shortfall, and the remainder is unexplained. The sample profile shows 50,000 to 75,000 clones; around 80% of them were found once. The top ten hold over 7% of the sample. The antigens for these receptors are not known. This specimen was PBMCs, taken from a glioma patient whose treatment included an IDH1 peptide vaccine. The receptors were gathered from a woman aged 45 to 65 with glioma.

This chain links TRBV5-1 with TRBJ2-2, with D unresolved. The V and J ends lost 0 bases and 0 bases respectively, with 6 bases between them. Germline assignment: CDR1 SGHRS and CDR2 YFSETQ. CDR3 length: 15 amino acids. In DNA form, the CDR3 reads TGCGCCAGCAGCTTGGTAGCAGCGAACACCGGGGAGCTGTTTTTT. Protein: CASSLVAANTGELFF.

This clone was seen just once. The rearrangement uses TRBV30 and TRBJ2-3, with TRBD1 as a possible D gene (6 bases). The V gene's germline CDR1 is GTSNPN and CDR2 SVGIG (reference sequence). This CDR3 is built from 15 residues. Trimming cost V 7 bases and J 0 bases, with 17 bases left between them. The CDR3 here is CASSRGNPSTDTQYF. The DNA of the CDR3 is TGTGCCTCTTCCAGGGGCAATCCTAGCACAGATACGCAGTATTTT.

V is TRBV7-2 and J is TRBJ2-7; 8 bases are shared with TRBD1. CDR1 and CDR2 (germline): SGHTA, FQGNSA. J was trimmed by 3 bases and V by 2 bases; bases with no gene match: 6. There are 15 residues in the CDR3. Written as DNA, the CDR3 is TGTGCCAGCAGCTTAAAGACAGGGGCGGTCTACGAGCAGTACTTC. Its protein is CASSLKTGAVYEQYF.

The chain couples TRBV11-2 to TRBJ1-5, with D hard to call. Germline V gives CDR1 SGHAT, CDR2 FQNNGV. Trimming stripped 5 bases from V and 4 bases from J, with 15 bases between. The CDR3 loop spans 15 amino acids. As DNA, the CDR3 is TGTGCCAGCAGCCTCGAAGGATCTTTAAATCAGCCCCAGCATTTT. Protein product: CASSLEGSLNQPQHF.

The V gene is TRBV4-3, the J gene TRBJ2-7; D may be TRBD2 (5 bases). The V gene's germline CDR1 is LGHNA and CDR2 YSLEER. V lost 2 bases and J lost 6, with 14 bases in between. The CDR3 has 14 residues. CDR3 nucleotides: TGCGCCAGCAGCCAACAAAGCGGCCAGAGCGAGCAGTACTTC. This gives the protein CASSQQSGQSEQYF.